The T cell receptor (beta chain) under discussion was sequenced for a study of T cell responses to AZD1222 COVID-19 vaccine. Concerning this clone itself: Its antigen is not known.

J lost 2 bases, V lost 4 bases, and 3 bases had no gene match. Germline lookup yields CDR1 LGHDT and CDR2 YNNKEL (reference sequence). The CDR3 loop spans 14 amino acids. The method was immunoSEQ multiplex PCR; TCRdb's version includes in-frame clones alone and lacks a portion of them. The sample carries tens of thousands of clones, around 81% recorded once. Findings and limits, study-wide: White British ancestry dominated among donors, who included more females, and clonal diversity was possibly underestimated. Once two AZD1222 doses were given, Spike-specific TCR breadth and depth went up. In the spike-specific TCR repertoire, nearly half reportedly target unmutated variant regions. Spike as a whole was targeted by vaccine-associated CD4 TCRs, dominant at 160-218 and 743-854.

This TCR derives from an adult who received the AZD1222 COVID-19 vaccine. V gene TRBV3-1 (or the pseudogene TRBV3-2) combines with J gene TRBJ2-5, with 8 positions matching TRBD1. This sample comprised peripheral blood, obtained 28 days after the second AZD1222 dose. The CDR3 nucleotides read TGTGCCAGCAGCCTGAGGACAGGGCAAGAGACCCAGTACTTC. This translates into CASSLRTGQETQYF.